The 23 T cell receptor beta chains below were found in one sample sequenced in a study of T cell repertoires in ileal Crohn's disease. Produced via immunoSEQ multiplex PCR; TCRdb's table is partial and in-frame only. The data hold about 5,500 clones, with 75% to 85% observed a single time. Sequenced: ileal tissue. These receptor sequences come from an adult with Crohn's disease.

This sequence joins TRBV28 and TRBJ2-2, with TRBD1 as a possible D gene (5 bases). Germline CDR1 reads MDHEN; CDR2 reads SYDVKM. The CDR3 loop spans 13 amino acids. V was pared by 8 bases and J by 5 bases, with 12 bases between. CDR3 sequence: CASLKTATGELFF. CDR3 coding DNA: TGTGCCAGCTTAAAGACAGCTACCGGGGAGCTGTTTTTT.

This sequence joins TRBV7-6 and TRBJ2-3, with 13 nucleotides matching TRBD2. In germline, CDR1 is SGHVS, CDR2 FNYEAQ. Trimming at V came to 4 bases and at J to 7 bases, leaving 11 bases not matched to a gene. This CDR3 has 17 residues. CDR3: CASSSLGPLAGGNTQYF. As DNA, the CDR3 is TGTGCCAGCAGCTCGCTTGGGCCACTAGCGGGGGGGAATACGCAGTATTTT.

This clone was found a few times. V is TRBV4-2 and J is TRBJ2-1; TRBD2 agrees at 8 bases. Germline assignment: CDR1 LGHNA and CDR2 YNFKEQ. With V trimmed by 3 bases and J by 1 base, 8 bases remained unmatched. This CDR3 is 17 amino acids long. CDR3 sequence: CASSQQSSGLSYNEQFF. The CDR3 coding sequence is TGTGCCAGCAGCCAGCAGTCTAGCGGGCTTTCCTACAATGAGCAGTTCTTC.

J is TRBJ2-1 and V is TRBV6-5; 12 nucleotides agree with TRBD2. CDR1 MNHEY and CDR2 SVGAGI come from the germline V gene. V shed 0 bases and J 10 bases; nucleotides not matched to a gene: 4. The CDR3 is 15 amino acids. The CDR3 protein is CASSYSPGLAGEQFF. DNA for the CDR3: TGTGCCAGCAGTTACTCGCCCGGACTAGCGGGGGAGCAGTTCTTC.

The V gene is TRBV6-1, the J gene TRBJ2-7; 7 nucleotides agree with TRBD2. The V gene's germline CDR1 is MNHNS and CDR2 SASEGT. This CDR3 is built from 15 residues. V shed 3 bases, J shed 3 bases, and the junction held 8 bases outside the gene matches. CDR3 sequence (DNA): TGTGCCAGCAGTGAGCTCCGGGGGGTGGTCTACGAGCAGTACTTC. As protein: CASSELRGVVYEQYF.

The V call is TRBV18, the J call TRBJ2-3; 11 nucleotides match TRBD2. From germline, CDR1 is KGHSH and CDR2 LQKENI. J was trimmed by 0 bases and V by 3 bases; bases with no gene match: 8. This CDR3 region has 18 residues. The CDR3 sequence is CASSPLAGGRTSTDTQYF. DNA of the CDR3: TGTGCCAGCTCACCTCTAGCGGGGGGACGGACTAGCACAGATACGCAGTATTTT.

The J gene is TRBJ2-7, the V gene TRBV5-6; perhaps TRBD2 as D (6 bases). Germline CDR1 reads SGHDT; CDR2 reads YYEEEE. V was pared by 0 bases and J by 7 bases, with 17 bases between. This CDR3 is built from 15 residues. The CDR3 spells CASSLVARGPGEQYF. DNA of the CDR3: TGTGCCAGCAGCTTGGTCGCGCGGGGACCTGGGGAGCAGTACTTC.

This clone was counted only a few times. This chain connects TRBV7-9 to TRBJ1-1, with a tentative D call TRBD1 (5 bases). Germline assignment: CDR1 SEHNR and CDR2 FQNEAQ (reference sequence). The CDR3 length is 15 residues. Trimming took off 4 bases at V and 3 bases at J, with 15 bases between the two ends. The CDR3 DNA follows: TGTGCCAGCAGCTCCCAAACAGGAATACACACTGAAGCTTTCTTT. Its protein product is CASSSQTGIHTEAFF. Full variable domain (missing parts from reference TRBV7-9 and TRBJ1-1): DTGVSQNPRHKITKRGQNVTFRCDPISEHNRLYWYRQTLGQGPEFLTYFQNEAQLEKSRLLSDRFSAERPKGSFSTLEIQRTEQGDSAMYLCASSSQTGIHTEAFFGQGTRLTVV.

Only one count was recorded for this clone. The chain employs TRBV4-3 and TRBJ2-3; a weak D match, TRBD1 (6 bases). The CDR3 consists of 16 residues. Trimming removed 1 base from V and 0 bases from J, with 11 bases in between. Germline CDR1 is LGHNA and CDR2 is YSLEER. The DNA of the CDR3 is TGCGCCAGCAGCCAAGGAGGGGGTTATAGCACAGATACGCAGTATTTT. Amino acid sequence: CASSQGGGYSTDTQYF.

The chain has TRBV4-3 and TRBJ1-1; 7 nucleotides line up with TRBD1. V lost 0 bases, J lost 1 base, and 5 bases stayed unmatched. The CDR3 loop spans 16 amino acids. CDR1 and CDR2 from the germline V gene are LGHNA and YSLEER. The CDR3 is CASSQDPQGGNTEAFF. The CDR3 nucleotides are TGCGCCAGCAGCCAAGACCCCCAGGGGGGGAACACTGAAGCTTTCTTT.

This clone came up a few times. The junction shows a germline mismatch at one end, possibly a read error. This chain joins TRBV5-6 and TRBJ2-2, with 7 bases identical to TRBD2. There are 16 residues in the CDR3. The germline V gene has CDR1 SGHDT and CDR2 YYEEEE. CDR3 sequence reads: CASGLRAGSNTGELFF. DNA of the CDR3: TGTGCCAGCGGCTTGAGAGCGGGGTCGAACACCGGGGAGCTGTTTTTT.

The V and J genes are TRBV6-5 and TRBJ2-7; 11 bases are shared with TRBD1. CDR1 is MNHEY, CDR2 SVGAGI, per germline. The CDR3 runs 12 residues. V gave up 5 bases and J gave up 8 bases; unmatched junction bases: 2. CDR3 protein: CASSRTGGKQYF. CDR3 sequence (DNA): TGTGCCAGCAGTCGGACAGGGGGCAAGCAGTACTTC.

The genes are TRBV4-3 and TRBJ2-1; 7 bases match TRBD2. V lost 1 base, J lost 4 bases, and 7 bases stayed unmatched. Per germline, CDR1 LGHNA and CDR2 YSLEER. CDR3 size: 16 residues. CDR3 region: CASSQVSSGGYNEQFF. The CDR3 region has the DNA TGCGCCAGCAGCCAAGTTTCTAGCGGTGGGTACAATGAGCAGTTCTTC.

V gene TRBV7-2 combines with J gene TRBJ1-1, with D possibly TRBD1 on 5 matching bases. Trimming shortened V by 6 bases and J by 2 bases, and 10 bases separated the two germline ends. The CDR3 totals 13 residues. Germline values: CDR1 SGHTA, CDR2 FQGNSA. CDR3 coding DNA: TGTGCCAGCAGACGTACAGGTAACACTGAAGCTTTCTTT. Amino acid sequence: CASRRTGNTEAFF.

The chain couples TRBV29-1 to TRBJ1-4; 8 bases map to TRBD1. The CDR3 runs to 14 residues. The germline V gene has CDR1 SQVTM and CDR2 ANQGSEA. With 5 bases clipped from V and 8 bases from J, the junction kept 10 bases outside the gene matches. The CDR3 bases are TGCAGCGTTATAGGACAGGGAAGGAACGAAAAACTGTTTTTT. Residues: CSVIGQGRNEKLFF.

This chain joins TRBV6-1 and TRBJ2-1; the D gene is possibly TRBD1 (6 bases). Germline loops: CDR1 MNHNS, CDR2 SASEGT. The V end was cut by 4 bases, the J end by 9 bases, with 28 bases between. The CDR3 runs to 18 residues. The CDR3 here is CASSGGVGQKGQVGEQFF. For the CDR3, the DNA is TGTGCCAGCAGTGGAGGAGTAGGACAGAAAGGGCAGGTCGGTGAGCAGTTCTTC.

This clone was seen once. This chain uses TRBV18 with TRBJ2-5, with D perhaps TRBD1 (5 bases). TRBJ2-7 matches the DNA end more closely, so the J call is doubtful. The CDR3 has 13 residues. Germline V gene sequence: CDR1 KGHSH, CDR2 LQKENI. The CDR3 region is CASSPDRTYEQYF. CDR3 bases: TGTGCCAGCTCACCTGACAGAACCTACGAGCAGTACTTC.

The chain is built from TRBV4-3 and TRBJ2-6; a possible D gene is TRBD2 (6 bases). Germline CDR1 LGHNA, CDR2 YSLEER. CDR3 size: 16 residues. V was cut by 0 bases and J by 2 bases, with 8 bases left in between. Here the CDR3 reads CASSQDGGTGANVLTF. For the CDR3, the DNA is TGCGCCAGCAGCCAAGACGGGGGAACTGGGGCCAACGTCCTGACTTTC.

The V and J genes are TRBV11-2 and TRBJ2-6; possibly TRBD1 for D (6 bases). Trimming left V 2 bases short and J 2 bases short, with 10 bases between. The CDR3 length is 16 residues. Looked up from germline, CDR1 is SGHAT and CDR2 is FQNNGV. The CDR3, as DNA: TGTGCCAGCAGCTTATCTTGGGGGCCTGGGGCCAACGTCCTGACTTTC. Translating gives CASSLSWGPGANVLTF.

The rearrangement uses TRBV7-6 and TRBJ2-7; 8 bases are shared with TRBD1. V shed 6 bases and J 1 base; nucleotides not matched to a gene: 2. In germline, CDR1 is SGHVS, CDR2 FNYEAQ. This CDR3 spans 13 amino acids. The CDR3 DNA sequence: TGTGCCAGCAGGGGACAGGCATCCTACGAGCAGTACTTC. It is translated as CASRGQASYEQYF.

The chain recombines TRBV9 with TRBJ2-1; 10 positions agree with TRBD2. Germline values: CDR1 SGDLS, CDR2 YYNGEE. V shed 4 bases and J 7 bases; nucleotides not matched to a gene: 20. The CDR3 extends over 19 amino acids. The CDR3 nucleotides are TGTGCCAGCAGCTCTTCGGGACTAGCGTCCCCCCTTCCGGAAAATGAGCAGTTCTTC. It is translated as CASSSSGLASPLPENEQFF. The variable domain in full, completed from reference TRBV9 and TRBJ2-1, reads DSGVTQTPKHLITATGQRVTLRCSPRSGDLSVYWYQQSLDQGLQFLIQYYNGEERAKGNILERFSAQQFPDLHSELNLSSLELGDSALYFCASSSSGLASPLPENEQFFGPGTRLTVL.

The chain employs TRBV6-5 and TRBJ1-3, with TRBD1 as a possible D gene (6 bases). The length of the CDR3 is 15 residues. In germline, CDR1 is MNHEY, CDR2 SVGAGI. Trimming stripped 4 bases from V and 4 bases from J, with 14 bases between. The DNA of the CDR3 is TGTGCCAGCAGTTCGCTTACAGGGTCGGGAAACACCATATATTTT. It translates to CASSSLTGSGNTIYF.

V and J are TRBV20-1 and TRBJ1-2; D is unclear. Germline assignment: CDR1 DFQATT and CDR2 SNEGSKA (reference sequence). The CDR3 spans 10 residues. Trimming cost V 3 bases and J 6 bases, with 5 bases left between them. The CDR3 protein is CSAREDGYTF. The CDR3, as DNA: TGCAGTGCTAGGGAGGATGGCTACACCTTC.